Presented here are 7 T cell receptor beta chains from one specimen sequenced in a study of CD8 T cells in Susac syndrome. Roughly 0.45 to 1 ug RNA was reverse transcribed with random hexamers. A single record per CDR3 protein comes from TCRdb applying MiXCR to the immunoSEQ multiplex PCR reads. The table records roughly 200,000 distinct CDR3 sequences, roughly 95% of them present only once. Sequencing input: CD8+ T cells from PBMCs. The receptors were sampled from a human donor with multiple sclerosis.

The chain couples TRBV2 to TRBJ1-2; 7 nucleotides match TRBD1. Looked up from germline, CDR1 is SNHLY and CDR2 is FYNNEI. This CDR3 is 12 amino acids long. Trimming took 8 bases from V and 6 from J; bases not matched to a gene: 6. The CDR3 nucleotides are TGTGCCAGCCGCACAGGGGTGGATGGCTACACCTTC. This encodes CASRTGVDGYTF. Based on the CDR3 plus reference TRBV2 and TRBJ1-2, the full variable domain is EPEVTQTPSHQVTQMGQEVILRCVPISNHLYFYWYRQILGQKVEFLVSFYNNEISEKSEIFDDQFSVERPDGSNFTLKIRSTKLEDSAMYFCASRTGVDGYTFGSGTRLTVV.

The sample holds one count of this clonotype. This chain joins TRBV24-1 and TRBJ1-2; D remains unclear. Deletions cut 0 bases from V and 9 bases from J, with 7 bases between. The CDR3 has 12 residues. Per the germline V gene, CDR1 is KGHDR and CDR2 is SFDVKD. CDR3 nucleotides: TGTGCCACCAGTGATTTGTTCGGTCGCTACACCTTC. Amino acids: CATSDLFGRYTF.

The rearrangement links TRBV9 to TRBJ1-4; D gene ambiguous. V lost 0 bases, J lost 3 bases, and 3 bases lay in between. This CDR3 is 13 amino acids long. The germline gives CDR1 SGDLS, CDR2 YYNGEE. CDR3 nucleotide sequence: TGTGCCAGCAGCGTAGGGGCTAATGAAAAACTGTTTTTT. Its translation is CASSVGANEKLFF.

The J gene is TRBJ2-3, the V gene TRBV12-3 or TRBV12-4; D may be TRBD2 (6 bases). The V gene lost 3 bases and the J gene lost 3 bases, with 10 bases spanning the gap. This CDR3 is built from 14 residues. The CDR3 sequence: CASSFAGSTDTQYF. The CDR3 coding sequence is TGTGCCAGCAGTTTTGCCGGGAGTACAGATACGCAGTATTTT.

This chain uses TRBV28 with TRBJ2-7, with TRBD1 identical over 7 bases. Unmatched junction bases numbered 11, after V lost 3 bases and J lost 9 bases. Per the germline V gene, CDR1 is MDHEN and CDR2 is SYDVKM. The CDR3 is 14 amino acids. Here the CDR3 DNA reads TGTGCCAGCAGTTTTGGACAGGTTTGGTTGGGGCAGTACTTC. Translating it yields CASSFGQVWLGQYF.

The chain employs TRBV7-2 and TRBJ2-3; maybe TRBD2 (6 bases). The germline V and J ends were trimmed by 5 bases and 5 bases, with 17 bases remaining between them. Germline V CDR1 and CDR2: SGHTA, FQGNSA. The CDR3 runs to 15 residues. As DNA, the CDR3 is TGTGCCAGCAGCGACCGGGACTCTCCCATAGATACGCAGTATTTT. Amino acids: CASSDRDSPIDTQYF.

V is TRBV9 and J is TRBJ2-1; D gene unclear. Germline lookup yields CDR1 SGDLS and CDR2 YYNGEE. The length of the CDR3 is 12 residues. V lost 4 bases and J lost 7, with 9 bases in between. CDR3 coding DNA: TGTGCCAGCAGCACATTTCTGAATGAGCAGTTCTTC. It encodes CASSTFLNEQFF.